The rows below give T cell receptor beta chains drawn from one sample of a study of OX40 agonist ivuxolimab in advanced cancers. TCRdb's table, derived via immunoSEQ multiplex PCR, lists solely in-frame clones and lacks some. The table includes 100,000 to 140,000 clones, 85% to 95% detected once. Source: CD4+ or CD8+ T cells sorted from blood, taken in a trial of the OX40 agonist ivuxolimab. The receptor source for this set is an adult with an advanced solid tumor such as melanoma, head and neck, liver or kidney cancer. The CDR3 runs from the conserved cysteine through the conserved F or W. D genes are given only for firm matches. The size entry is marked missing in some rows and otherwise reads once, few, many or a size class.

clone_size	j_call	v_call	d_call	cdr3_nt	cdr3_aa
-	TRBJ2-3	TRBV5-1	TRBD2	TGCGCCAGCAGCTCCGGACTAGCGGGAAGCACAGATACGCAGTATTTT	CASSSGLAGSTDTQYF
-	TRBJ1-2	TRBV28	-	TGTGCCAGCAGTTTTCCCGGGGCCCCTAACTATGGCTACACCTTC	CASSFPGAPNYGYTF
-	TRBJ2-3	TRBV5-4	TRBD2	TGTGCCAGCAGCTTGGGGGGGGTAGCGGGAGTGTCAGATACGCAGTATTTT	CASSLGGVAGVSDTQYF
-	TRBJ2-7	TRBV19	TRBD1	TGTGCCAGTAGTTCTTCCGGGACAGGCTCCTACGAGCAGTACTTC	CASSSSGTGSYEQYF
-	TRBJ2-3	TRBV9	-	TGTGCCAGCAGTTACGGGACTTTCACAGATACGCAGTATTTT	CASSYGTFTDTQYF
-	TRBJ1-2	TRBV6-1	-	TGTGCCAGCAGCGTCGACGGGTACTATGGCTACACCTTC	CASSVDGYYGYTF
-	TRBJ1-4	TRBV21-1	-	TGTGCCAGCAGCCTCAGGGAAGGAAAACTGTTTTTT	CASSLREGKLFF
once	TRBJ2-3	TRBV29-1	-	TGCAGCGTTGACCCGGCCAGGAGGACAGATACGCAGTATTTT	CSVDPARRTDTQYF
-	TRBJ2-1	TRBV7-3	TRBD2	TGTGCCAGCAGCCCTCAGCGGGACTCCTACAATGAGCAGTTCTTC	CASSPQRDSYNEQFF
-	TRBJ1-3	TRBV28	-	TGTGCCAGCAGTTTATTTGGAAACACCATATATTTT	CASSLFGNTIYF
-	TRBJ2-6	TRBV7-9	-	TGTGCCAACAGAGTCATCTCTGGGGCCAACGTCCTGACTTTC	CANRVISGANVLTF
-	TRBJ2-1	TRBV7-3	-	TGTGCCAGCAGCCCCAGCCTAGTTCAATCCTACAATGAGCAGTTCTTC	CASSPSLVQSYNEQFF
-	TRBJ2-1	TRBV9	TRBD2	TGTGCCAGCAGCGTCCTAGCGGGAGAGGGCAATGAGCAGTTCTTC	CASSVLAGEGNEQFF
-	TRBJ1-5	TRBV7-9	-	TGTGCCAGCAGCTTAGGAACAGGGATCAATCAGCCCCAGCATTTT	CASSLGTGINQPQHF
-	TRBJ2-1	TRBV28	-	TGTGCCAGCAGTTTAGTGACGGGGAGCTCCTACAATGAGCAGTTCTTC	CASSLVTGSSYNEQFF
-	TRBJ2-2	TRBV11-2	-	TGTGCCAGCAGCTTAGTGGTAGCGAATACCGGGGAGCTGTTTTTT	CASSLVVANTGELFF
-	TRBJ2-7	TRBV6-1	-	TGTGCCAGCTCGTCTTTATCTTCGAACCCCTACGAGCAGTACTTC	CASSSLSSNPYEQYF
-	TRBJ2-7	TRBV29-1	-	TGCAGCGTTGAAGAGGAACAGGGACCCTCCTACGAGCAGTACTTC	CSVEEEQGPSYEQYF
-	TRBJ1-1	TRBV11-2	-	TGTGCCAGCAGCCCTCCCTCACAGTTGAACACTGAAGCTTTCTTT	CASSPPSQLNTEAFF
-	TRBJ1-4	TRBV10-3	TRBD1	TGTGCCATCAGTAGGACAGGGGAAACTAATGAAAAACTGTTTTTT	CAISRTGETNEKLFF
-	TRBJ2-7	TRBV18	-	TGTGCCAGCTCACCACGAACGGATTACTACGAGCAGTACTTC	CASSPRTDYYEQYF
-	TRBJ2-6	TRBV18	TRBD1	TGTGCCAGCTCGCCGAATGACTGGACAGGGGTTTCCTCTGGGGCCAACGTCCTGACTTTC	CASSPNDWTGVSSGANVLTF
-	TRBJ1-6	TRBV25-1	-	TGTGCCAGCAGTGATCAAGGGGACAATTCACCCCTCCACTTT	CASSDQGDNSPLHF
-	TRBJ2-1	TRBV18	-	TGTGCCAGCTCGCCCTTAGAGGGGTACAATGAGCAGTTCTTC	CASSPLEGYNEQFF
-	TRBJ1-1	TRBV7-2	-	TGTGCCAGCAGCTTACGGGGGAAAACTGAAGCTTTCTTT	CASSLRGKTEAFF
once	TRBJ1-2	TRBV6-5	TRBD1	TGTGCCAGCAGTCCGGGACAGAGGAACTATGGCTACACCTTC	CASSPGQRNYGYTF
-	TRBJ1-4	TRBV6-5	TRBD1	TGTGCCAGCAGCAGAACAGGGGGTGTTAGTGAAAAACTGTTTTTT	CASSRTGGVSEKLFF
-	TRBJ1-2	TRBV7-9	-	TGTGCCAGCAGCCCACAGGTCTCCTATGGCTACACCTTC	CASSPQVSYGYTF
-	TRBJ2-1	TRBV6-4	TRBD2	TGTGCCAGCAGTGCGACCGGGACTAGCGGGATGTGGTTCTTC	CASSATGTSGMWFF
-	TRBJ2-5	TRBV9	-	TGTGCCAGCAGCGCGCCCTCGGACTATTTTTCCGTGGAGACCCAGTACTTC	CASSAPSDYFSVETQYF
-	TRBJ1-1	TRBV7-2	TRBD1	TGTGCCAGCAGCTTAGAAGCGATGCAGGGGGCAAATGAAGCTTTCTTT	CASSLEAMQGANEAFF
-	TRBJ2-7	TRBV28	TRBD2	TGTGCCAGCACGTCGGGCGGGAGCTCCTACGAGCAGTACTTC	CASTSGGSSYEQYF
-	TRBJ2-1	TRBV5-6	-	TGTGCCAGCAGCTTGAGGCGTGAGCAGTTCTTC	CASSLRREQFF
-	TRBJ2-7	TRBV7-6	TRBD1	TGTGCCAGCAGCTTAGGCGGACAGGCGGGCTACGAGCAGTACTTC	CASSLGGQAGYEQYF
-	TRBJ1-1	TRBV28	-	TGTGCCAGCAGTGAGGTGGGGATGAACACTGAAGCTTTCTTT	CASSEVGMNTEAFF
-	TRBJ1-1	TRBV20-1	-	TGCAGTGCTAGAGATACCACTGAAGCTTTCTTT	CSARDTTEAFF
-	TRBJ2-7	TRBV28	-	TGTGCCAGCAGTGCGAACTCGGGACCCTACGAGCAGTACTTC	CASSANSGPYEQYF
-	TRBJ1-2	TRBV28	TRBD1	TGTGCCAGCAGTGAAGGGGGCGCAGCCCTTTCTGGCTACACCTTC	CASSEGGAALSGYTF
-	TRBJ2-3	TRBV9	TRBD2	TGTGCCAGCAGCGTATTCCCGAGAGCGGGAGGGGCAGATACGCAGTATTTT	CASSVFPRAGGADTQYF
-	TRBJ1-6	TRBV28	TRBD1	TGTGCCAGCAGTTTATCGACAGGGAGGGCTAATTCACCCCTCCACTTT	CASSLSTGRANSPLHF
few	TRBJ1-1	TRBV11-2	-	TGTGCCAGCAGCTTAGACCCCAGCATGAACACTGAAGCTTTCTTT	CASSLDPSMNTEAFF